Included here is one TCR beta chain sequence, with context. Its cognate antigen is unknown. CDR1 SGHRS and CDR2 YFSETQ come from the germline V gene. V lost 0 bases to trimming and J lost 3 bases, with 7 bases between them. The CDR3 is made up of 14 amino acids. The sample comes from a study of Ad26.COV2.S vaccination and SARS-CoV-2 variants. At the level of the study: Participants got Ad26.COV2.S intramuscularly, once or twice 56 days apart.

Regarding the study as a whole: There was reportedly substantial breadth in spike-specific CD8+ and CD4+ T cell responses after vaccination. Whether participants received vaccine or placebo, their non-spike TCR breadth was similar.

Noted treatment: 15 to 20 received Ad26.COV2.S at low or high dose, single or two shots; 5 received placebo; per-sample allocation not given. Day 63 after the first vaccine or placebo injection was the time point for sampling. An adult donor aged 18-55 years was enrolled in Boston. The method was immunoSEQ multiplex PCR; TCRdb's version includes in-frame clones alone and lacks a portion of them. The sample shows 440,000 or so clones, 80% to 90% of them seen only once. This sequence joins TRBV5-1 and TRBJ1-5, with D uncertain. The clonotype comes from a person between 18 and 65 years old who received the Ad26.COV2.S COVID-19 vaccine or a placebo. The sequencing here drew on peripheral blood, taken in a trial of Ad26.COV2.S vaccine versus placebo. The CDR3 DNA reads TGCGCCAGCAGCTTGGAAGGGAACAATCAGCCCCAGCATTTT. This sequence encodes CASSLEGNNQPQHF.